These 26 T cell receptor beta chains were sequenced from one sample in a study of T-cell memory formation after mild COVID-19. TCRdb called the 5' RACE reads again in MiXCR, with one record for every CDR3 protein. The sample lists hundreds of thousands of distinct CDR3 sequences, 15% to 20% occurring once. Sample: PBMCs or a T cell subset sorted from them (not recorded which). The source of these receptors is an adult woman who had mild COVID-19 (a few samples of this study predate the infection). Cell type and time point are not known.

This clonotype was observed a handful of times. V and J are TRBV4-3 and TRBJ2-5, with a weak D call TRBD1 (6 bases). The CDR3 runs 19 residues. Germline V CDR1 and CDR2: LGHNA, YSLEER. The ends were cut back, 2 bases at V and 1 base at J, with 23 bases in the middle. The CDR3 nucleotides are TGCGCCAGCAGCCAATCCCCCGCGCATGTGTCAGGGGCCCAAGAGACCCAGTACTTC. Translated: CASSQSPAHVSGAQETQYF.

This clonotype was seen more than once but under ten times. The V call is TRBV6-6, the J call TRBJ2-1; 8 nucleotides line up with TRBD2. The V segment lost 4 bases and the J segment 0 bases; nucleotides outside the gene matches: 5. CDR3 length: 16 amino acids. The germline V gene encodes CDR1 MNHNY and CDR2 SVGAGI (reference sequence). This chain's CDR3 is CASSLGSGGSYNEQFF. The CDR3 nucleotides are TGTGCCAGCAGTTTGGGAAGCGGGGGCTCCTACAATGAGCAGTTCTTC.

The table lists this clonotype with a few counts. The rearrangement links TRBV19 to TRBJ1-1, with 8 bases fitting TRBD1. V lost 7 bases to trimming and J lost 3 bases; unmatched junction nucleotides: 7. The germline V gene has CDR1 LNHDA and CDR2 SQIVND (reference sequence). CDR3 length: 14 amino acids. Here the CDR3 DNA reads TGTGCCAGTACCCCGGGACAGGCGTACACTGAAGCTTTCTTT. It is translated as CASTPGQAYTEAFF.

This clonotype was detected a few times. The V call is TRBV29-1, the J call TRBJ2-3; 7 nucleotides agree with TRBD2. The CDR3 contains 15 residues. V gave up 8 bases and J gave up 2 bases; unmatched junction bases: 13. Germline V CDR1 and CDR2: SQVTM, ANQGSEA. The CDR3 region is CSSKTTTSTTDTQYF. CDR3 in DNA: TGCAGCTCCAAGACTACGACTAGCACCACAGATACGCAGTATTTT.

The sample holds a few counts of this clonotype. The CDR3 DNA reads TGCGCCAGCAGCCAAGATAGTAGCGGGAGCTTAACAGATACGCAGTATTTT. The encoded protein is CASSQDSSGSLTDTQYF. The gene calls are TRBV4-3 and TRBJ2-3; 9 bases agree with TRBD2. V was clipped by 0 bases and J by 3 bases; unmatched bases: 7. Germline V CDR1 and CDR2: LGHNA, YSLEER. CDR3 size: 17 residues.

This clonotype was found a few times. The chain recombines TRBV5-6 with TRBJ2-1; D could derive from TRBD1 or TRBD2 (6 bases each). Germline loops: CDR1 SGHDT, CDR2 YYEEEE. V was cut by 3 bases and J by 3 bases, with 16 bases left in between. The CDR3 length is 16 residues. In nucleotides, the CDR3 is TGTGCCAGCAGCTCGCGGGATCGGGGGCTCTACAATGAGCAGTTCTTC. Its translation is CASSSRDRGLYNEQFF.

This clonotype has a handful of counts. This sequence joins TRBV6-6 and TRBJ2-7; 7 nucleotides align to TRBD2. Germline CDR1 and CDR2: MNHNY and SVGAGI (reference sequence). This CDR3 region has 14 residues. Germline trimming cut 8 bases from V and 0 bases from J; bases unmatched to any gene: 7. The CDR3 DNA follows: TGTGCCAGCCGCCCCGGGGGGACCTCCTACGAGCAGTACTTC. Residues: CASRPGGTSYEQYF.

The DNA of the CDR3 is TGTGCCAGCAGCCAAGAGTTAGCGGGAGGGCCGGGGGCGGAGACCCAGTACTTC. This sequence encodes CASSQELAGGPGAETQYF. The chain links TRBV4-2 to TRBJ2-5, with 11 nucleotides matching TRBD2. Germline V gene lookup returns CDR1 LGHNA and CDR2 YNFKEQ. J was trimmed by 5 bases and V by 0 bases; bases with no gene match: 11. The CDR3 covers 18 residues.

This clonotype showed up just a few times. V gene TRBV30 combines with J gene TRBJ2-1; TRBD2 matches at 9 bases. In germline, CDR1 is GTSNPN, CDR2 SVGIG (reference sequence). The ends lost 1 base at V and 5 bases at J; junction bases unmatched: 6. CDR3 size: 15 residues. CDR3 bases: TGTGCCTGGAGTGCGTCTAGCGGGGACAACAATGAGCAGTTCTTC. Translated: CAWSASSGDNNEQFF.

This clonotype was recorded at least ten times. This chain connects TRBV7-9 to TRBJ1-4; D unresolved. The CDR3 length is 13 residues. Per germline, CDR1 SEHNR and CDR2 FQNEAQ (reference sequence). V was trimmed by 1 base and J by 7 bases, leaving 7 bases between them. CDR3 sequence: CASSLGGVEKLFF. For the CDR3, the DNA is TGTGCCAGCAGCTTAGGTGGGGTTGAAAAACTGTTTTTT.

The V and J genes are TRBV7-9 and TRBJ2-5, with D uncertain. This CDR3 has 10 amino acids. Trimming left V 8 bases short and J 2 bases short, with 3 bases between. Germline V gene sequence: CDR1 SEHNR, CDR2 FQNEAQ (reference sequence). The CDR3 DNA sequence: TGTGCCAGCGAGCAAGAGACCCAGTACTTC. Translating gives CASEQETQYF.

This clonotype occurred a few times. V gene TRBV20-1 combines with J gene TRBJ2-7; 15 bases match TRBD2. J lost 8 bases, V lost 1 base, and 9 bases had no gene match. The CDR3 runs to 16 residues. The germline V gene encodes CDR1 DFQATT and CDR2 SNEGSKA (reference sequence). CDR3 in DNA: TGCAGTGCTAGAGCCTACGGGGGACTAGCGGGGGGCCAGCAGTACTTC. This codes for CSARAYGGLAGGQQYF.

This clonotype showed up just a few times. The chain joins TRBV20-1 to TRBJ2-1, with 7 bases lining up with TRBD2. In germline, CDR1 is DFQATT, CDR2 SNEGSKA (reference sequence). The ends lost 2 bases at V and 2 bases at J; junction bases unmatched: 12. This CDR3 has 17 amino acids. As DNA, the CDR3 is TGCAGTGCTAGAACCACCGGGCTAGCGGAGACCTACAATGAGCAGTTCTTC. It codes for CSARTTGLAETYNEQFF.

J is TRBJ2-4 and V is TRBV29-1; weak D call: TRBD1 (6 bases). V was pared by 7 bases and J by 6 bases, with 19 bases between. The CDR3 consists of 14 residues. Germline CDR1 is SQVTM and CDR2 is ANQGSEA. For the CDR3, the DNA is TGCAGCGGACTCCCAGTGACAGGAGGAAACATTCAGTACTTC. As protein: CSGLPVTGGNIQYF.

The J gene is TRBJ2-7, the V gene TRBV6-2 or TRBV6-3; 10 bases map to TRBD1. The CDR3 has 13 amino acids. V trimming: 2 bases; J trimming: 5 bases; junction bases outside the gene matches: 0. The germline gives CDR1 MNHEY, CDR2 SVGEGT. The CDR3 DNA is TGTGCCAGCAGTTACGGACAGGGGGACGAGCAGTACTTC. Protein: CASSYGQGDEQYF.

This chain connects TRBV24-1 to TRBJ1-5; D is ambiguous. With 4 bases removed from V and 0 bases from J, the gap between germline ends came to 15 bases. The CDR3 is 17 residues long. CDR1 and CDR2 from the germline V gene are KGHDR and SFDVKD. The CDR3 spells CATSDRKDILSNQPQHF. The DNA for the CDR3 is TGTGCCACCAGTGACAGAAAAGACATACTTAGCAATCAGCCCCAGCATTTT.

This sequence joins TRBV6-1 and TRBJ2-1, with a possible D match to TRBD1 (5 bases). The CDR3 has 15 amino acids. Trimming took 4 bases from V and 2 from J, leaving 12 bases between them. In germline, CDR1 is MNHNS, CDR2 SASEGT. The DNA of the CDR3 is TGTGCCAGCAGTGGGGCGACAGAGACCTACAATGAGCAGTTCTTC. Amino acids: CASSGATETYNEQFF.

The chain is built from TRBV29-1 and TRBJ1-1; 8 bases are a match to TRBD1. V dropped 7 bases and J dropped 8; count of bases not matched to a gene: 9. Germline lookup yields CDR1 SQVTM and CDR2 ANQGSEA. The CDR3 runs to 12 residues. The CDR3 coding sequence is TGCAGCGCCTTGACAGGGGACCGAGAAGCTTTCTTT. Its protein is CSALTGDREAFF.

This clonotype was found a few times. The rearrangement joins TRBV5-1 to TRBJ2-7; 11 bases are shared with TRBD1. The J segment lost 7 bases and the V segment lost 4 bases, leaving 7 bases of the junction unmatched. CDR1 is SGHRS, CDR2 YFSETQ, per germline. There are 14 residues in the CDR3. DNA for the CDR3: TGCGCCAGCAGCCCGGGACAGGGGGAGCGGGAGCAGTACTTC. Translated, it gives CASSPGQGEREQYF.

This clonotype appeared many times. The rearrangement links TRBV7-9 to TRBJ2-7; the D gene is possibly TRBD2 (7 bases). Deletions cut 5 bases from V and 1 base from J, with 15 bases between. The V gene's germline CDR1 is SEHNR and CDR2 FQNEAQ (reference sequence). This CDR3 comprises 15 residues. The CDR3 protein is CASSKQGGGSYEQYF. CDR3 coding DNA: TGTGCCAGCAGCAAACAGGGAGGGGGGTCCTACGAGCAGTACTTC.

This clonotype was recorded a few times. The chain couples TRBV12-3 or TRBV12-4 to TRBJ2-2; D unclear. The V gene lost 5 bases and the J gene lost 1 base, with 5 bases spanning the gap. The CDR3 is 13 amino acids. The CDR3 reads CASSLENTGELFF. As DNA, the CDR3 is TGTGCCAGCAGTCTAGAGAACACCGGGGAGCTGTTTTTT.

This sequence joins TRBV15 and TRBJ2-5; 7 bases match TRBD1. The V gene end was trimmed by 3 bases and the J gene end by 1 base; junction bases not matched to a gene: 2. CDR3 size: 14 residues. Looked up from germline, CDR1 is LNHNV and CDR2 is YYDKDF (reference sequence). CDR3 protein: CATSRTGTQETQYF. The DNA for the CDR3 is TGTGCCACCAGCAGGACAGGGACCCAAGAGACCCAGTACTTC.

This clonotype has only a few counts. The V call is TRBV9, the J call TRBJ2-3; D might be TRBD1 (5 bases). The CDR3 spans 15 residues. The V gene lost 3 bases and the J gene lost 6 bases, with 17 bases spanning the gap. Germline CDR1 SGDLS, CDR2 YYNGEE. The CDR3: CASSGPQGHGDTQYF. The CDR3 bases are TGTGCCAGCAGCGGCCCGCAGGGCCATGGGGATACGCAGTATTTT.

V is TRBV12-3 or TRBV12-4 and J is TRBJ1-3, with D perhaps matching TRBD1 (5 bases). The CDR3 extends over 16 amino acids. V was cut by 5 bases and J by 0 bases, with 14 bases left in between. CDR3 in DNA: TGTGCCAGCAGTGGGAGGGGCAGGCGCTCTGGAAACACCATATATTTT. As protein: CASSGRGRRSGNTIYF.

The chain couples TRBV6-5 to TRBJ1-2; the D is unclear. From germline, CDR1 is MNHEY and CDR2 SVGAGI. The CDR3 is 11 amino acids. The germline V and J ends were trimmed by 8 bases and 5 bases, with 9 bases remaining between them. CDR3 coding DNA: TGTGCCAGCGGTAGGGAGTATGGCTACACCTTC. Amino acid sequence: CASGREYGYTF.

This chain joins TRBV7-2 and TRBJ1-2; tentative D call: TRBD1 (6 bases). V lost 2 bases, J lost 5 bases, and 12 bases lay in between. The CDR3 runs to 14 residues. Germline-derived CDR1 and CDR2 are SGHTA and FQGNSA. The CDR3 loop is CASSLTGQGYGYTF. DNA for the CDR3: TGTGCCAGCAGCTTAACGGGACAAGGGTATGGCTACACCTTC.